One T cell receptor (beta chain) is described in this entry. Which antigen it targets is not known. No per-base quality is available; no much larger clone lies one base away. Libraries were made using the immunoSEQ multiplex PCR assay. As stored in TCRdb, this immuneACCESS dataset retains in-frame rearrangements with V and J assigned. A fraction of the clones does not appear; measured against another copy, unresolved V genes explain less than half of the discrepancy, and the remainder lacks a known reason. A total of around 40,000 clones appear in this sample, around 91% of them only once. The ten largest clones take up 5% to 6.5% of the sample. This entry is derived from a study of T cell changes during pregnancy in multiple sclerosis (dated by TCRdb to the late 2010s). In the study overall: Changes in the T cell repertoire over the course of pregnancy were examined in this study in women with multiple sclerosis.

The sample here was CD8+ T cells from peripheral blood mononuclear cells, taken in the second trimester of pregnancy. The sequence was obtained from a female donor with multiple sclerosis, enrolled in a pregnancy study.

Read as DNA, the sequence is TGTGCCGCCACTGGGGGGAACTATGGCTACACCTTC. Translation gives CAATGGNYGYTF. The rearrangement joined TRBV6-5 to TRBJ1-2; the D gene is perhaps TRBD1, on 5 matching bases. Per the germline V gene, MNHEY is the CDR1 and SVGAGI is the CDR2. Between the V and J ends, shortened by 11 bases and 2 bases respectively, the junction contains 12 bases. The CDR3 numbers 12 residues from cysteine through phenylalanine. Kept here is only the CDR3 DNA, which spans 36 bases and is read in frame from base 1.